These T cell receptor beta chains were read from a single sample in a study of blood T cell repertoires in COVID-19. Assay: immunoSEQ multiplex PCR; the TCRdb copy retains only in-frame clones and omits some. The table records some 190,000 clones, approximately 84% of them present only once. Sequencing was done on a sample of peripheral blood. Source of these receptors: a woman of 80 years or more with acute or convalescent COVID-19. Both conserved end residues are part of each CDR3. Fields, in order: clone size, D gene, J gene, V gene, CDR3 DNA, CDR3 protein. D genes are given only for firm matches. The size entry is marked missing in some rows and otherwise reads once, few, many or a size class.

clone size: NA; D gene: TRBD1; J gene: TRBJ2-6; V gene: TRBV30; CDR3 DNA: TGTGCCTGGAACTCGGGACAGGGGGTTGGGGCCAACGTCCTGACTTTC; CDR3 protein: CAWNSGQGVGANVLTF
clone size: NA; D gene: NA; J gene: TRBJ2-7; V gene: TRBV29-1; CDR3 DNA: TGCAGCGTTGAAGGAGGTCCCGGCTCCTACGAGCAGTACTTC; CDR3 protein: CSVEGGPGSYEQYF
clone size: NA; D gene: TRBD2; J gene: TRBJ2-7; V gene: TRBV28; CDR3 DNA: TGTGCCAGCAGCTCTAGCGGGTCGCCGCACTACGAGCAGTACTTC; CDR3 protein: CASSSSGSPHYEQYF
clone size: few; D gene: TRBD2; J gene: TRBJ2-7; V gene: TRBV7-2; CDR3 DNA: TGTGCCAGCAGCTTGGGGACTAGCGGGCCCGAGCAGTACTTC; CDR3 protein: CASSLGTSGPEQYF
clone size: NA; D gene: TRBD2; J gene: TRBJ2-7; V gene: TRBV27; CDR3 DNA: TGTGCCAGCTCCCGCTCCGGGACTAGAAGCGGCGAGCAGTACTTC; CDR3 protein: CASSRSGTRSGEQYF
clone size: NA; D gene: NA; J gene: TRBJ2-3; V gene: TRBV6-5; CDR3 DNA: TGTGCCAGCAGTCCCAGGGGCTACACAGATACGCAGTATTTT; CDR3 protein: CASSPRGYTDTQYF
clone size: few; D gene: NA; J gene: TRBJ2-7; V gene: TRBV28; CDR3 DNA: TGTGCCAGCAGAGGGTCCTCCCAGGAGGCCTACGAGCAGTACTTC; CDR3 protein: CASRGSSQEAYEQYF
clone size: NA; D gene: NA; J gene: TRBJ2-7; V gene: TRBV7-3; CDR3 DNA: TGTGCCAGCAGCTTTAATGAGAATACGAAGCAGTACTTC; CDR3 protein: CASSFNENTKQYF
clone size: NA; D gene: NA; J gene: TRBJ1-6; V gene: TRBV3-1/TRBV3-2; CDR3 DNA: TGTGCCAGCAGCCGCGACATTTCACCCCTCCACTTT; CDR3 protein: CASSRDISPLHF
clone size: NA; D gene: TRBD2; J gene: TRBJ2-1; V gene: TRBV7-9; CDR3 DNA: TGTGCCAGCAGCTTAGCCCTAGGGCGGGAGGGATTAGAGCAGTTCTTC; CDR3 protein: CASSLALGREGLEQFF
clone size: NA; D gene: TRBD1; J gene: TRBJ1-2; V gene: TRBV14; CDR3 DNA: TGTGCCAGCAGCCCAGCCGGGACAGGGGCACCCTATGGCTACACCTTC; CDR3 protein: CASSPAGTGAPYGYTF
clone size: NA; D gene: TRBD1; J gene: TRBJ1-6; V gene: TRBV18; CDR3 DNA: TGTGCCAGCTCCGCGGGACAGGGGTTTTCACCCCTCCACTTT; CDR3 protein: CASSAGQGFSPLHF
clone size: few; D gene: TRBD2; J gene: TRBJ2-7; V gene: TRBV7-6; CDR3 DNA: TGTGCCAGCAGCTCCCCTAACGCAGGGCGCGGGGGGTACGAGCAGTACTTC; CDR3 protein: CASSSPNAGRGGYEQYF
clone size: NA; D gene: NA; J gene: TRBJ2-7; V gene: TRBV12-5; CDR3 DNA: TGTGCTAGTGGTTTGCGCCCTGGGGCGGATGCTGCCTACGAGCAGTACTTC; CDR3 protein: CASGLRPGADAAYEQYF
clone size: NA; D gene: NA; J gene: TRBJ2-3; V gene: TRBV14; CDR3 DNA: TGTGCCAGCAGCCCGACACGTTTCACAGATACGCAGTATTTT; CDR3 protein: CASSPTRFTDTQYF
clone size: NA; D gene: NA; J gene: TRBJ2-3; V gene: TRBV15; CDR3 DNA: TGTGCCACCAGCAGAGATGTTCAGGGCGCAGATACGCAGTATTTT; CDR3 protein: CATSRDVQGADTQYF
clone size: few; D gene: NA; J gene: TRBJ1-5; V gene: TRBV12-3/TRBV12-4; CDR3 DNA: TGTGCCAGCAGTCTAGGGCTTCCCCAGCATTTT; CDR3 protein: CASSLGLPQHF
clone size: few; D gene: TRBD2; J gene: TRBJ2-1; V gene: TRBV2; CDR3 DNA: TGTGCCAGCCTACCGGACGGCTCGGGGGGTGAGCAGTTCTTC; CDR3 protein: CASLPDGSGGEQFF
clone size: NA; D gene: NA; J gene: TRBJ1-5; V gene: TRBV7-2; CDR3 DNA: TGTGCCAGCAGCTTACTAGGGGCAAATCAGCCCCAGCATTTT; CDR3 protein: CASSLLGANQPQHF
clone size: NA; D gene: NA; J gene: TRBJ1-2; V gene: TRBV19; CDR3 DNA: TGTGCCAGTAGTGGGGCATACTATGGCTACACCTTC; CDR3 protein: CASSGAYYGYTF
clone size: NA; D gene: NA; J gene: TRBJ1-5; V gene: TRBV10-1; CDR3 DNA: TGCGCCAGCAGTACAGAGACCGACCAGCCCCAGCATTTT; CDR3 protein: CASSTETDQPQHF
clone size: NA; D gene: TRBD2; J gene: TRBJ2-3; V gene: TRBV3-1/TRBV3-2; CDR3 DNA: TGTGCCAGCAGCCAAGTGTTTAGCGGGTCTAGCACAGATACGCAGTATTTT; CDR3 protein: CASSQVFSGSSTDTQYF
clone size: NA; D gene: NA; J gene: TRBJ2-1; V gene: TRBV2; CDR3 DNA: TGTGCCAGCAGGGGAGGAGTCTCCTACAATGAGCAGTTCTTC; CDR3 protein: CASRGGVSYNEQFF
clone size: NA; D gene: NA; J gene: TRBJ1-4; V gene: TRBV19; CDR3 DNA: TGTGCCAGTAGCAGTCGGGGGGGGACTAATGAAAAACTGTTTTTT; CDR3 protein: CASSSRGGTNEKLFF
clone size: NA; D gene: NA; J gene: TRBJ1-1; V gene: TRBV7-2; CDR3 DNA: TGTGCCAGCAGCTTAGTACCACAGGGACAGAACACTGAAGCTTTCTTT; CDR3 protein: CASSLVPQGQNTEAFF
clone size: NA; D gene: NA; J gene: TRBJ1-5; V gene: TRBV6-5; CDR3 DNA: TGTGCCAGCACCCCCAGCGGGGGCAATCAGCCCCAGCATTTT; CDR3 protein: CASTPSGGNQPQHF
clone size: NA; D gene: NA; J gene: TRBJ2-7; V gene: TRBV7-2; CDR3 DNA: TGTGCCAGCAGCCTGGACTACCAGAGCTCCTACGAGCAGTACTTC; CDR3 protein: CASSLDYQSSYEQYF